One and the same sample provided the 24 T cell receptor beta chains below, sequenced in a study of memory CD4+ T cells and cytomegalovirus serostatus. Sequencing used immunoSEQ multiplex PCR; TCRdb keeps in-frame clones, though not all of them. The sample includes some 41,000 clones, roughly four fifths seen only once; the top ten take under 6.5%. Single viable CD3+CD4+CD8-CD45RO+ cells were sorted as the memory CD4+ T cells. What was sequenced was memory CD4+ T cells from blood. These receptors all come from an adult in good health and CMV-seronegative.

A remark on this clone: The sample holds other DNA sequences that translate to the same CDR3. J is TRBJ1-4 and V is TRBV4-2; tentatively, D is TRBD1 (5 bases). Germline loops: CDR1 LGHNA, CDR2 YNFKEQ. V dropped 0 bases and J dropped 7 bases, with 12 bases sitting between them. The CDR3 is 15 amino acids. The CDR3 reads CASSQDIGVSEKLFF. CDR3 in DNA: TGTGCCAGCAGCCAAGATATAGGGGTGAGTGAAAAACTGTTTTTT.

V and J are TRBV25-1 and TRBJ2-5, with 10 bases identical to TRBD2. Trimming took 6 bases from V and 5 from J; bases not matched to a gene: 9. Germline V CDR1 and CDR2: MGHDK, SYGVNS. This CDR3 has 15 residues. The CDR3 here is CASRVEREGRETQYF. DNA of the CDR3: TGTGCCAGCAGGGTTGAGCGGGAGGGAAGGGAGACCCAGTACTTC.

V and J are TRBV6-5 and TRBJ1-1, with D unresolved. This CDR3 has 13 residues. The germline gives CDR1 MNHEY, CDR2 SVGAGI. V was cut by 0 bases and J by 9 bases, with 11 bases left in between. CDR3 DNA sequence: TGTGCCAGCAGTTACTCGACTTCGTCTAAAGCTTTCTTT. Translated, it gives CASSYSTSSKAFF.

This clone appeared once. This chain connects TRBV4-1 to TRBJ2-1; 8 bases map to TRBD1. Trimming cost V 0 bases and J 9 bases; bases outside gene matches: 7. Germline V lookup: CDR1 MGHRA, CDR2 YSYEKL. This CDR3 has 15 amino acids. In DNA, the CDR3 is TGCGCCAGCAGCCAAGATCGGGCAGGGGGCGGTGAGCAGTTCTTC. This translates into CASSQDRAGGGEQFF.

This chain joins TRBV30 and TRBJ2-7, with TRBD2 matching 7 bases. With 3 bases clipped from V and 3 bases from J, the junction kept 5 bases outside the gene matches. This CDR3 has 13 amino acids. Per germline, CDR1 GTSNPN and CDR2 SVGIG (reference sequence). This CDR3 reads CAWSTGGLYEQYF. CDR3 nucleotides: TGTGCCTGGAGCACGGGGGGACTCTACGAGCAGTACTTC.

This clone was recorded a few times. The same CDR3 arises from other DNA sequences in this sample as well. The V and J genes are TRBV11-2 and TRBJ1-5, with 7 bases identical to TRBD1. Germline assignment: CDR1 SGHAT and CDR2 FQNNGV. This CDR3 spans 13 amino acids. Trimming at V came to 5 bases and at J to 7 bases, leaving 5 bases not matched to a gene. This chain's CDR3 is CASSPGDRQPQHF. CDR3 in DNA: TGTGCCAGCAGCCCGGGGGACAGACAGCCCCAGCATTTT.

This chain links TRBV28 with TRBJ1-5; TRBD1 might be the D (5 bases). The V end was cut by 7 bases, the J end by 6 bases, with 13 bases between. Per germline, CDR1 MDHEN and CDR2 SYDVKM. The CDR3 runs to 13 residues. The CDR3 DNA is TGTGCCAGCAAGAGGGGTGGAAGTCAGCCCCAGCATTTT. It encodes CASKRGGSQPQHF.

This chain connects TRBV19 to TRBJ2-7; weak D call: TRBD1 (5 bases). Germline CDR1 and CDR2: LNHDA and SQIVND (reference sequence). The CDR3 contains 15 residues. Trimming cost V 1 base and J 0 bases, with 10 bases left between them. CDR3 protein: CASSIVGDSSYEQYF. CDR3 DNA sequence: TGTGCCAGTAGTATAGTGGGCGACAGCTCCTACGAGCAGTACTTC.

This clone has a single count. The V call is TRBV19, the J call TRBJ2-7; possibly TRBD1 for D (7 bases). The CDR3 extends over 16 amino acids. Germline V gene data show CDR1 as LNHDA and CDR2 as SQIVND (reference sequence). Trimming left V 3 bases short and J 1 base short, with 16 bases between. CDR3 bases: TGTGCCAGTAGTATGGCGTCACAGGGGAGGTCCTACGAGCAGTACTTC. Residues: CASSMASQGRSYEQYF. Supplemented by reference TRBV19 and TRBJ2-7, the full variable domain reads DGGITQSPKYLFRKEGQNVTLSCEQNLNHDAMYWYRQDPGQGLRLIYYSQIVNDFQKGDIAEGYSVSREKKESFPLTVTSAQKNPTAFYLCASSMASQGRSYEQYFGPGTRLTVT.

The chain links TRBV11-2 to TRBJ2-5; the D is unclear. There are 15 residues in the CDR3. Germline-derived CDR1 and CDR2 are SGHAT and FQNNGV. Trimming stripped 5 bases from V and 4 bases from J, with 17 bases between. CDR3 nucleotide sequence: TGTGCCAGCAGCCCCTCCCCGGATGGTCGAGAGACCCAGTACTTC. Translating gives CASSPSPDGRETQYF.

The sample holds a few counts of this clone. Other nucleotide sequences from this sample produce the same CDR3. The rearrangement uses TRBV18 and TRBJ1-1, with D possibly being TRBD1 (5 bases). The CDR3 is 13 amino acids. CDR1 is KGHSH and CDR2 is LQKENI in the germline V gene. Trimming removed 3 bases from V and 3 bases from J, with 8 bases in between. Written as DNA, the CDR3 is TGTGCCAGCTCACCGGTGGGGGACACTGAAGCTTTCTTT. This gives the protein CASSPVGDTEAFF.

This chain connects TRBV19 to TRBJ2-3; 15 nucleotides agree with TRBD2. In germline, CDR1 is LNHDA, CDR2 SQIVND (reference sequence). The CDR3 spans 16 residues. The V gene end was trimmed by 4 bases and the J gene end by 4 bases; junction bases not matched to a gene: 3. The CDR3 DNA reads as TGTGCCAGTAGTACAGGACTAGCGGGAGGGTCAGATACGCAGTATTTT. It specifies CASSTGLAGGSDTQYF.

The J gene is TRBJ1-1, the V gene TRBV19; TRBD1 matches 7 bases. The germline gives CDR1 LNHDA, CDR2 SQIVND (reference sequence). The V gene end was trimmed by 4 bases and the J gene end by 4 bases; junction bases not matched to a gene: 9. The CDR3 totals 15 residues. This CDR3 is CASSTAGGQITEAFF. The CDR3 DNA sequence: TGTGCCAGTAGTACCGCAGGGGGGCAGATCACTGAAGCTTTCTTT.

This chain uses TRBV7-9 with TRBJ1-1; no clear D. CDR1 is SEHNR and CDR2 is FQNEAQ in the germline V gene (reference sequence). Between the trimmed V and J ends, which lost 3 bases and 1 base, there was a span of 6 bases. The CDR3 covers 13 residues. CDR3 DNA: TGTGCCAGCAGCTTTACAGCGAACACTGAAGCTTTCTTT. As protein: CASSFTANTEAFF.

This chain uses TRBV7-9 with TRBJ2-3; weak D call: TRBD2 (5 bases). Looked up from germline, CDR1 is SEHNR and CDR2 is FQNEAQ (reference sequence). The V gene lost 7 bases and the J gene lost 0 bases, with 14 bases spanning the gap. This CDR3 has 15 residues. Written as DNA, the CDR3 is TGTGCCAGCACCGAGGCGGGTAGAAGCACAGATACGCAGTATTTT. It codes for CASTEAGRSTDTQYF.

A word on this clone: At one end, the junction sequence differs from germline, possibly due to a read error. The V gene is TRBV4-3, the J gene TRBJ1-1, with TRBD1 matching 9 bases. The CDR3 totals 18 residues. Germline V CDR1 and CDR2: LGHNA, YSLEER. CDR3 in DNA: TGCGCCAGCAGCCAAGCTACCGGGACAGGGTCACCGAACGCTGAAGCTTTCTTT. This encodes CASSQATGTGSPNAEAFF.

The chain employs TRBV9 and TRBJ2-7; the match to TRBD2 covers 12 bases. Germline loops: CDR1 SGDLS, CDR2 YYNGEE. V dropped 3 bases and J dropped 3; count of bases not matched to a gene: 1. The CDR3 is made up of 14 amino acids. The CDR3 protein is CASSAGLAGYEQYF. CDR3 sequence (DNA): TGTGCCAGCAGCGCGGGACTAGCGGGCTACGAGCAGTACTTC.

V and J are TRBV28 and TRBJ2-1; possibly TRBD1 or TRBD2 for D (5 bases each). Per the germline V gene, CDR1 is MDHEN and CDR2 is SYDVKM. Deletions cut 4 bases from V and 7 bases from J, with 17 bases between. The CDR3 extends over 15 amino acids. DNA of the CDR3: TGTGCCAGCAGTTCCTGGACACTTCGAGGGAATGAGCAGTTCTTC. This encodes CASSSWTLRGNEQFF.

The J gene is TRBJ2-2, the V gene TRBV7-2, with 10 bases that match TRBD1. In germline, CDR1 is SGHTA, CDR2 FQGNSA. Losses at the gene ends were 5 bases for V and 7 bases for J; bases not matched to a gene: 10. The CDR3 loop spans 16 amino acids. The CDR3 DNA reads as TGTGCCAGCAGCCCGCGACAGGGGGCGGGGGACGGGGAGCTGTTTTTT. Protein product: CASSPRQGAGDGELFF.

V and J are TRBV5-1 and TRBJ2-5; D ambiguous. V was cut by 4 bases and J by 2 bases, with 15 bases left in between. Per the germline V gene, CDR1 is SGHRS and CDR2 is YFSETQ. This CDR3 contains 15 residues. The CDR3 DNA sequence: TGCGCCAGCAGCCGCTCCGGTAAAGGGCAAGAGACCCAGTACTTC. This translates into CASSRSGKGQETQYF.

The chain joins TRBV27 to TRBJ2-3, with TRBD1 identical over 7 bases. V lost 2 bases to trimming and J lost 6 bases; unmatched junction nucleotides: 8. Germline assignment: CDR1 MNHEY and CDR2 SMNVEV (reference sequence). The CDR3 is 15 residues long. The CDR3 spells CASSLGTATEDTQYF. CDR3 nucleotide sequence: TGTGCCAGCAGTTTAGGGACAGCGACAGAGGATACGCAGTATTTT.

This clone was counted a few times. The rearrangement uses TRBV4-1 and TRBJ1-5; TRBD1 matches at 8 bases. The CDR3 consists of 16 residues. The V gene end was trimmed by 4 bases and the J gene end by 0 bases; junction bases not matched to a gene: 5. Germline V gene lookup returns CDR1 MGHRA and CDR2 YSYEKL. In DNA form, the CDR3 reads TGCGCCAGCAGCCGCGGGACAGGATATAGCAATCAGCCCCAGCATTTT. Amino acids: CASSRGTGYSNQPQHF.

The chain carries TRBV28 and TRBJ2-5, with D tentatively TRBD1 (5 bases). This CDR3 has 16 residues. Germline CDR1 and CDR2: MDHEN and SYDVKM. V lost 6 bases, J lost 5 bases, and 22 bases lay in between. The CDR3 loop is CASSRQGTEQWETQYF. For the CDR3, the DNA is TGTGCCAGCAGCCGTCAGGGAACCGAACAATGGGAGACCCAGTACTTC.

J is TRBJ2-1 and V is TRBV27; TRBD1 might be the D (5 bases). This CDR3 has 16 amino acids. CDR1 is MNHEY and CDR2 is SMNVEV in the germline V gene (reference sequence). With 0 bases removed from V and 4 bases from J, the gap between germline ends came to 13 bases. The CDR3 sequence is CASSLSGDLVYNEQFF. CDR3 nucleotide sequence: TGTGCCAGCAGTTTATCAGGGGATCTGGTGTACAATGAGCAGTTCTTC.